This is a list of T cell receptor beta chains from one sample in a study of T cells in Graves' hyperthyroidism and ophthalmopathy. TCRdb reanalysed the multiplex PCR reads using MiXCR and keeps one entry per CDR3 protein. Altogether 400,000 to 550,000 distinct CDR3 sequences are present, roughly 14% being singletons, with the ten largest covering about 17%. Sequencing was done on a sample of blood. Source of these receptors: a young woman with Graves' hyperthyroidism. CDR3s include the opening cysteine and the closing phenylalanine or tryptophan. The order of the fields is clone size, V gene, J gene, CDR3 protein. Clone size, where shown, is once, few, many, or a class for clones that have expanded.

>many|TRBV19|TRBJ2-3
CASSISGSRADTQYF
>many|TRBV3-1|TRBJ2-1
CASSQQKGPGNYNEQFF
>many|TRBV27|TRBJ2-7
CASSVGLVNEQYF
>many|TRBV29-1|TRBJ2-5
CSVGQGAGETQYF
>few|TRBV5-4|TRBJ2-1
CASSKDRGDITSHEQFF
>many|TRBV6-2/TRBV6-3|TRBJ2-1
CASSPCCSYNEQFF
>many|TRBV12-3/TRBV12-4|TRBJ1-5
CASRLGRNQPQHF
>many|TRBV6-1|TRBJ1-5
CASRFRDIGPKIGQPQHF
>many|TRBV10-3|TRBJ1-5
CAIGRQGQGNQPQHF
>many|TRBV6-1|TRBJ1-1
CASRGIGEAFF
>many|TRBV30|TRBJ2-3
CAWSGNSGNTDTQYF
>-|TRBV13|TRBJ1-1
CASSLGPGASTEAFF
>few|TRBV4-1|TRBJ1-6
CASSQVPGIGNSPLHF
>-|TRBV4-2|TRBJ1-5
CASSRETGLSNQPQHF
>-|TRBV4-2|TRBJ2-6
CASRRDRGSSGANVLTF
>few|TRBV30|TRBJ1-1
CAWNRQLNTEAFF
>few|TRBV9|TRBJ1-1
CASSVATSNTEAFF
>many|TRBV7-3|TRBJ2-7
CASSLFIAGPGGEQYF
>-|TRBV6-1|TRBJ1-2
CASSYSGGSNYGYTF
>many|TRBV3-1|TRBJ2-7
CASSQQNYEQYF
>-|TRBV10-2|TRBJ1-5
CASSEYSNNQPQHF
>many|TRBV29-1|TRBJ1-5
CSVTGTNQPQHF
>few|TRBV6-1|TRBJ2-3
CASSEEWGGWGDTQYF